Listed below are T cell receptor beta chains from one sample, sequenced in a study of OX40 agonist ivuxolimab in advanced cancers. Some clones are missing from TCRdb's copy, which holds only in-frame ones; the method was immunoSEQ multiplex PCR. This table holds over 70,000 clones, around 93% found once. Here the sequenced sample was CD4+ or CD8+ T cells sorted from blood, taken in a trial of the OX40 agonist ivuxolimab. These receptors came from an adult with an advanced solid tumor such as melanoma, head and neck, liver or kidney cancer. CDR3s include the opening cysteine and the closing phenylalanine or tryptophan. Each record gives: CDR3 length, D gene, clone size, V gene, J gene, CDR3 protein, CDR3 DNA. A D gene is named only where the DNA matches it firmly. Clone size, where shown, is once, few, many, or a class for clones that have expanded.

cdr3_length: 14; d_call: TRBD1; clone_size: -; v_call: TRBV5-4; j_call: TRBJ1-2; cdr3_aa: CASSTGQVATSYTF; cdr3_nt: TGTGCCAGCAGCACGGGACAGGTCGCAACTAGCTACACCTTC
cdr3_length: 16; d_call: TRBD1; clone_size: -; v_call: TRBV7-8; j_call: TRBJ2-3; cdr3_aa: CASSLGDRRNTDTQYF; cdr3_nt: TGTGCCAGCAGCTTAGGGGACAGGAGGAACACAGATACGCAGTATTTT
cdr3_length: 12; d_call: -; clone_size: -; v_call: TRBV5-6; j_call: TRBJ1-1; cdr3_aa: CASSLGYAEAFF; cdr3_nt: TGTGCCAGCAGCTTGGGGTATGCTGAAGCTTTCTTT
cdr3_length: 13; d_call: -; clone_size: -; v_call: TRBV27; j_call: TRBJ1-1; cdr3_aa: CASSLTVQTEAFF; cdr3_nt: TGTGCCAGCAGTTTGACAGTGCAGACTGAAGCTTTCTTT
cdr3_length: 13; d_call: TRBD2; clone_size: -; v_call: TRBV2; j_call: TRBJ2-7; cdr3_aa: CASSVLGGYEQYF; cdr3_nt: TGTGCCAGCAGTGTTTTGGGGGGGTACGAGCAGTACTTC
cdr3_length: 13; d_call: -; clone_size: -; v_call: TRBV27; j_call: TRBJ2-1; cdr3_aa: CASSFVPGTEQFF; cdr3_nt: TGTGCCAGCAGTTTCGTTCCCGGGACAGAGCAGTTCTTC
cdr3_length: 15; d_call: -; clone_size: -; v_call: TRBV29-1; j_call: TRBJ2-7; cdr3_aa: CSVLVGRQSNYEQYF; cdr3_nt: TGCAGCGTTCTCGTCGGACGGCAATCAAACTACGAGCAGTACTTC
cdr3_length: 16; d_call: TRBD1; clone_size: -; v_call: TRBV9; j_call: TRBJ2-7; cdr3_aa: CASSVASGTVSYEQYF; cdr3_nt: TGTGCCAGCAGCGTAGCCTCCGGGACAGTCTCCTACGAGCAGTACTTC
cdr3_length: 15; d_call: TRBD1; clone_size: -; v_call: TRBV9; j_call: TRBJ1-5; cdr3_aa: CASSPDRERGQPQHF; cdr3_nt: TGTGCCAGCAGCCCCGACAGGGAACGGGGTCAGCCCCAGCATTTT
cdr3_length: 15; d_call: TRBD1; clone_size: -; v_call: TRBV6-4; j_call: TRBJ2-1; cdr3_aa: CASSRDRDAYNEQFF; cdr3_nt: TGTGCCAGCAGCCGCGACAGGGACGCCTACAATGAGCAGTTCTTC
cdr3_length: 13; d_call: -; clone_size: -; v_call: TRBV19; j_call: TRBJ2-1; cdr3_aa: CASSIGGQTEQFF; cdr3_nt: TGTGCCAGTAGTATAGGGGGGCAGACTGAGCAGTTCTTC
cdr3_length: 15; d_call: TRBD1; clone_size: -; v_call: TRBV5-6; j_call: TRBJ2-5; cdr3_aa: CASSLAGTGVETQYF; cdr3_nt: TGTGCCAGCAGCTTGGCGGGGACAGGGGTAGAGACCCAGTACTTC
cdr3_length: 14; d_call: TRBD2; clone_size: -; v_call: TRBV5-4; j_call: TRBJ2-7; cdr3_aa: CASKITSGSQEQYF; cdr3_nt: TGTGCCAGCAAGATTACTAGCGGGAGCCAGGAGCAGTACTTC
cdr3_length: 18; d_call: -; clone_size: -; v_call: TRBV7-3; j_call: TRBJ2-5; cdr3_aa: CASSLPEYTGIPSETQYF; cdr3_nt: TGTGCCAGCAGCTTACCCGAATATACAGGGATCCCCTCAGAGACCCAGTACTTC
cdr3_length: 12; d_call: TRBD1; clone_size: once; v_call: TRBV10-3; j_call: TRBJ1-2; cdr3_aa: CAITTGDGGYTF; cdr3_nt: TGTGCCATCACAACAGGGGATGGGGGCTACACCTTC
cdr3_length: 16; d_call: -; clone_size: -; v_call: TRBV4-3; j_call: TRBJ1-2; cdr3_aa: CASSQEQGRGFYGYTF; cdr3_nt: TGCGCCAGCAGCCAAGAGCAGGGAAGGGGGTTCTATGGCTACACCTTC
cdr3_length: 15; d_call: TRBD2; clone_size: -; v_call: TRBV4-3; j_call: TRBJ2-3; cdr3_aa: CASSLSGESTDTQYF; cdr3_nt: TGCGCCAGCAGCCTAAGCGGGGAGAGCACAGATACGCAGTATTTT
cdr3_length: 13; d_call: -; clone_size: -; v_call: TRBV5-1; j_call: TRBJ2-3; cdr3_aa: CASSPDRSLGKYF; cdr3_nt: TGCGCCAGCAGCCCAGACCGGAGTCTCGGGAAGTATTTT
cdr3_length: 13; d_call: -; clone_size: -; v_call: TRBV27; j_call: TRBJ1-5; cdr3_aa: CASSSYSNQPQHF; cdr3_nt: TGTGCCAGCTCCTCGTATAGCAATCAGCCCCAGCATTTT
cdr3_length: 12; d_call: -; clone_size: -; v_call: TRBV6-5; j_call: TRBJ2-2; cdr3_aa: CASSYGAGELFF; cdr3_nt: TGTGCCAGCAGTTACGGAGCCGGGGAGCTGTTTTTT
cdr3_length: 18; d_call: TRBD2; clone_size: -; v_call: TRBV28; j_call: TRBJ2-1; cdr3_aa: CASSSGLAGGRSYNEQFF; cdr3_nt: TGTGCCAGCAGTTCAGGACTAGCGGGAGGGCGCTCCTACAATGAGCAGTTCTTC
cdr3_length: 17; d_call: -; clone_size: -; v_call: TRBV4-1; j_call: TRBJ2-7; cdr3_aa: CASSQQGGAGSSYEQYF; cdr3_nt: TGCGCCAGCAGCCAACAAGGGGGGGCAGGGTCCTCCTACGAGCAGTACTTC
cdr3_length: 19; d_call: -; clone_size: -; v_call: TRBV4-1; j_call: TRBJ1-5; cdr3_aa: CASSQEDTQGLWSNQPQHF; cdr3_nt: TGCGCCAGCAGCCAAGAGGATACACAGGGACTTTGGAGCAATCAGCCCCAGCATTTT
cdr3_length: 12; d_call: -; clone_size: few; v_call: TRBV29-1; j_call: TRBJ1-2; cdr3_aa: CSVPAVGYGYTF; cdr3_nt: TGCAGCGTTCCCGCAGTCGGATATGGCTACACCTTC
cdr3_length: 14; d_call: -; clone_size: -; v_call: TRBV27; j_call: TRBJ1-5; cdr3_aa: CASSLKDSNQPQHF; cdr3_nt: TGTGCCAGCAGTTTAAAAGATAGCAATCAGCCCCAGCATTTT
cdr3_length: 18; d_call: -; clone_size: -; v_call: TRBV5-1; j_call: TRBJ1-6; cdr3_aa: CASSSRQGPPSYNSPLHF; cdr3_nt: TGCGCCAGCAGCTCCCGACAAGGACCCCCCTCCTATAATTCACCCCTCCACTTT
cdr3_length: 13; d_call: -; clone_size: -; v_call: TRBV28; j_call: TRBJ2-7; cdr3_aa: CASSWQDPYEQYF; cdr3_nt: TGTGCCAGCAGTTGGCAGGACCCCTACGAGCAGTACTTC
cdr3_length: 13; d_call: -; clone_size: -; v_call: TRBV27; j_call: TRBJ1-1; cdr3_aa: CASSLGVATEAFF; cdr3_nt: TGTGCCAGCAGTTTAGGAGTCGCCACTGAAGCTTTCTTT
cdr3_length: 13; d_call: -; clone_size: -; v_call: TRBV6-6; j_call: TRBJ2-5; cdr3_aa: CASGLPLQETQYF; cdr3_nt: TGTGCCAGCGGATTACCCCTTCAAGAGACCCAGTACTTC
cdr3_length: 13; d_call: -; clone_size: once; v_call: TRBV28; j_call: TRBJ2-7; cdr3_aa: CASSPRGGNEQYF; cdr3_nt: TGTGCCAGCAGTCCCAGGGGGGGGAACGAGCAGTACTTC
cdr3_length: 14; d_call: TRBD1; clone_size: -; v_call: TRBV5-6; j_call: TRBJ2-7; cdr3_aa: CASSWGQGAYEQYF; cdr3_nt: TGTGCCAGCAGCTGGGGACAGGGGGCTTACGAGCAGTACTTC
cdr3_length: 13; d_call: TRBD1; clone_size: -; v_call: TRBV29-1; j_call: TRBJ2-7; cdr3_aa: CSVVGLGGDEQYF; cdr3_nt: TGCAGCGTTGTGGGTCTAGGGGGCGACGAGCAGTACTTC
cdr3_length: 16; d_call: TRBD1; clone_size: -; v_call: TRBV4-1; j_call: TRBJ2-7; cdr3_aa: CASRPSPGQGLYEQYF; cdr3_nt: TGCGCCAGCAGACCCAGCCCGGGACAGGGCCTCTACGAGCAGTACTTC
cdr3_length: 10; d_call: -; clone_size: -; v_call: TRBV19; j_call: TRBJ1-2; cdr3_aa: CARCVGGYTF; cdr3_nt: TGTGCCAGATGTGTCGGGGGCTACACCTTC
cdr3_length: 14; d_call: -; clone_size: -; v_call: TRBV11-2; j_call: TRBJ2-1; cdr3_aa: CASSSVGGANEQFF; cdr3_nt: TGTGCCAGCAGCTCCGTCGGGGGCGCGAATGAGCAGTTCTTC
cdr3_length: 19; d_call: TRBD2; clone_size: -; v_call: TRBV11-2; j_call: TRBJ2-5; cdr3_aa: CASSSSGTSGGRRRETQYF; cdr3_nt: TGTGCCAGCAGCTCCTCCGGGACTAGCGGGGGCCGTCGGCGGGAGACCCAGTACTTC
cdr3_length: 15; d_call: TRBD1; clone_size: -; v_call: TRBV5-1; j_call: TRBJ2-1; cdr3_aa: CASSLEGQGYDEQFF; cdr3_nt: TGCGCCAGCAGCTTGGAGGGACAGGGTTACGATGAGCAGTTCTTC
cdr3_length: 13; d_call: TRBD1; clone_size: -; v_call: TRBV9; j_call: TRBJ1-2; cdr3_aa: CASSIGTGDGYTF; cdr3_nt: TGTGCCAGCAGCATAGGGACAGGCGATGGCTACACCTTC
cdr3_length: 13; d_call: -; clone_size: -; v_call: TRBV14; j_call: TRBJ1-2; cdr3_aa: CASSQVQGGGYTF; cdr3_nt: TGTGCCAGCAGCCAAGTACAGGGAGGGGGCTACACCTTC
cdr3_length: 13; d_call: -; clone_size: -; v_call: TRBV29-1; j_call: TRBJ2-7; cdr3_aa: CSVVTGRTVEQYF; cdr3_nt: TGCAGCGTTGTGACAGGACGCACGGTCGAGCAGTACTTC
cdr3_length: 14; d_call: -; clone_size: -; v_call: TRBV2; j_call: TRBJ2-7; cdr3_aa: CASVIYAGIYEQYF; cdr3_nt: TGTGCCAGCGTCATTTATGCAGGAATTTACGAGCAGTACTTC
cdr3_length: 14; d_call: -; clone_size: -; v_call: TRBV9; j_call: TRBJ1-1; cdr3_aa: CASSAMGGNTEAFF; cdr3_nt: TGTGCCAGCAGCGCCATGGGGGGCAACACTGAAGCTTTCTTT
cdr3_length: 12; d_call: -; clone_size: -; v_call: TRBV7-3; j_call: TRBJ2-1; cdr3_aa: CASSSNYNEQFF; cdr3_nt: TGTGCCAGCAGCTCAAATTACAATGAGCAGTTCTTC
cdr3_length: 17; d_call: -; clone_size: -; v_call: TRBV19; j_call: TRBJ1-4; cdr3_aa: CASSIVRRIATNEKLFF; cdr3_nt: TGTGCCAGTAGTATAGTTCGGCGGATAGCAACTAATGAAAAACTGTTTTTT
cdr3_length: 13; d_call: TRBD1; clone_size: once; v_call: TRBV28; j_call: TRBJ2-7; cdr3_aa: CASKGQGPYEQYF; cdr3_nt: TGTGCCAGCAAGGGACAGGGTCCCTACGAGCAGTACTTC
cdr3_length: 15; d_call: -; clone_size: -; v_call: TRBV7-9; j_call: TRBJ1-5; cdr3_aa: CASSSVGVFNQPQHF; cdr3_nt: TGTGCCAGCAGCTCAGTAGGGGTCTTCAATCAGCCCCAGCATTTT
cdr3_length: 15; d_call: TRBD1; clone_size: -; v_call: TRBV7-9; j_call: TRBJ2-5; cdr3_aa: CASSLPGGFGETQYF; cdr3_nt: TGTGCCAGCAGCCTTCCAGGGGGATTCGGGGAGACCCAGTACTTC
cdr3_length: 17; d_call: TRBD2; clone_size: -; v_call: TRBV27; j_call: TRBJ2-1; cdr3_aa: CASSLISSAGLLNEQFF; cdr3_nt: TGTGCCAGCAGTTTAATCTCTTCAGCGGGGCTATTGAATGAGCAGTTCTTC
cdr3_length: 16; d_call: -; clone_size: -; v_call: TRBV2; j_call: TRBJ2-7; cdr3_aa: CASSDWGVRGSYEQYF; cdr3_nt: TGTGCCAGCAGTGATTGGGGGGTTAGAGGGTCCTACGAGCAGTACTTC
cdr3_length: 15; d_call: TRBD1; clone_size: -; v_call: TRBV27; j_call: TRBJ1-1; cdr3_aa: CASSLSVRGGTEAFF; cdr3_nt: TGTGCCAGCAGTTTATCCGTCAGGGGGGGGACTGAAGCTTTCTTT
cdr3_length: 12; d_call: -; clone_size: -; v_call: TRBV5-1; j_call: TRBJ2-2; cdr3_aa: CASSLNTGELFF; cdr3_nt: TGCGCCAGCAGCTTGAACACCGGGGAGCTGTTTTTT
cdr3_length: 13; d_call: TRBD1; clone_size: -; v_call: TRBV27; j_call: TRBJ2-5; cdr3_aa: CASSLGQAGTQYF; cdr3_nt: TGTGCCAGCAGTTTAGGACAGGCGGGGACCCAGTACTTC